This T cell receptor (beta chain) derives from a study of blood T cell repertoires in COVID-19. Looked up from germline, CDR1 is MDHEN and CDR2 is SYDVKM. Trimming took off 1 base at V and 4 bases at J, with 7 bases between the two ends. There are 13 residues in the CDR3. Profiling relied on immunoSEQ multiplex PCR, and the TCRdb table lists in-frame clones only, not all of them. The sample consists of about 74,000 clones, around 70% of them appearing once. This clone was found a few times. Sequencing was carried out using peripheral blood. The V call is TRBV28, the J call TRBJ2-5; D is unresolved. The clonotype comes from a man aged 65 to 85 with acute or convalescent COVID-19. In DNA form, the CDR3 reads TGTGCCAGCAGTTTATTGAGGAGAGAGACCCAGTACTTC. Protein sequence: CASSLLRRETQYF.